The following is a TCR beta chain sequence with its context. Its target is not known. This sample stems from a study of cytomegalovirus exposure and HLA in healthy donors. Notes on the study in general: Later analysis revealed greater clonal expansion in HLA-associated TCR beta chains than in equally common others.

Amplification used 60 Vbeta primers and 13 Jbeta primers. Only in-frame clones appear in the TCRdb table, and some are missing; sequencing was by immunoSEQ multiplex PCR. The repertoire holds under 200,000 clones, with roughly three quarters as singletons. The J segment lost 3 bases and the V segment lost 5 bases, leaving 3 bases of the junction unmatched. The V gene's germline CDR1 is SGHVS and CDR2 FNYEAQ. CDR3 length: 14 amino acids. V and J are TRBV7-6 and TRBJ2-7, with TRBD2 identical over 11 bases. The clonotype comes from a woman between 50 and 59 years old in good health and CMV-seronegative. Material for sequencing was PBMCs. As DNA, the CDR3 is TGTGCCAGCAGCACCGGGACTAGCGGCTACGAGCAGTACTTC. Translating it yields CASSTGTSGYEQYF.